This section outlines one T cell receptor (beta chain) sequence together with its context. The antigen is unknown. These data are taken from a study of T cell responses to AZD1222 COVID-19 vaccine. Study-level points and caveats: Seropositivity was recorded at baseline in only 6 or 7 AZD1222 recipients.

Produced via immunoSEQ multiplex PCR; TCRdb's table is partial and in-frame only. The sample includes approximately 160,000 clones, about nine tenths of them seen just once. The V gene's germline CDR1 is SGHRS and CDR2 YFSETQ. V lost 4 bases and J lost 4; bases outside the gene matches: 2. This CDR3 has 14 residues. The sequence derives from an adult in good health. The sequenced sample was peripheral blood, obtained on day 0 of AZD1222 vaccination. The chain employs TRBV5-1 and TRBJ1-3, with TRBD1 identical over 10 bases. CDR3 DNA sequence: TGCGCCAGCAGCCAGGGACAGGGGGGAAACACCATATATTTT. This gives the protein CASSQGQGGNTIYF.